This TCR beta chain was retrieved from a study of cytomegalovirus exposure and HLA in healthy donors. At the level of the study: In a later analysis, it was reported that the roughly 130 validation repertoires had been produced on the same platform as the 690 or so repertoires belonging to the first cohort. Study results and limitations: Three of the chains that were CMV-associated were confirmed in vitro to be specific for CMV antigens.

Of note for this clone: Its target is not known.

The assay was immunoSEQ multiplex PCR, and TCRdb's table has in-frame clones only and misses some. In the table there are about 98,000 clones, 87% of which are singletons. The germline gives CDR1 SEHNR, CDR2 FQNEAQ (reference sequence). V gave up 5 bases and J gave up 4 bases, with 17 bases separating them. The CDR3 spans 15 residues. The chain joins TRBV7-9 to TRBJ1-1; D call uncertain. This TCR was sampled from a woman aged 25 to 39 in good health and CMV-seronegative. The sequenced sample was PBMCs. DNA of the CDR3: TGTGCCAGCAGCCAACACCAAGGGCTAGCCACTGAAGCTTTCTTT. It codes for CASSQHQGLATEAFF.